Below are 20 T cell receptor beta chains sequenced from a single sample in a study of blood T cell repertoires in COVID-19. Method: immunoSEQ multiplex PCR; TCRdb's copy keeps in-frame clones and lacks some. The sample consists of some 140,000 clones, around 80% of them appearing once. Source material: peripheral blood. Source of these receptors: an elderly man with acute or convalescent COVID-19.

Written as DNA, the CDR3 is TGTGCCAGCAGCCCCATGGGAGCCCAGACAGATACGCAGTATTTT. Its translation: CASSPMGAQTDTQYF. This chain uses TRBV7-3 with TRBJ2-3; possible D gene TRBD2, 5 bases. This CDR3 region has 15 residues. Trimming left V 5 bases short and J 3 bases short, with 15 bases between. Looked up from germline, CDR1 is SGHTA and CDR2 is FQGTGA.

Turning to this clone: An end of the junction does not agree with germline; a read error may underlie this. J is TRBJ1-4 and V is TRBV10-3; D perhaps matches TRBD1 (6 bases). Germline V gene lookup returns CDR1 ENHRY and CDR2 SYGVKD. CDR3 length: 12 residues. The CDR3 region is CAISEDRQVVVF. DNA for the CDR3: TGTGCCATCAGTGAGGACCGACAGGTGGTAGTTTTT.

The CDR3 protein is CASSQESFQPQHF. CDR3 nucleotides: TGCGCCAGCAGCCAAGAGTCCTTTCAGCCCCAGCATTTT. This sequence joins TRBV4-3 and TRBJ1-5, with no clear D. This CDR3 contains 13 residues. Germline-derived CDR1 and CDR2 are LGHNA and YSLEER. The ends were cut back, 0 bases at V and 6 bases at J, with 6 bases in the middle.

J is TRBJ1-6 and V is TRBV11-1, with TRBD1 as a possible D gene (5 bases). CDR1 is SGHAT, CDR2 FQDESV, per germline (reference sequence). The CDR3 sequence is 14 residues long. The germline V and J ends were trimmed by 5 bases and 15 bases, with 20 bases remaining between them. CDR3 sequence reads: CASSPVDSSALLHF. CDR3 nucleotides: TGTGCCAGCAGCCCTGTCGACAGTTCAGCTCTCCTCCACTTT.

The chain recombines TRBV7-3 with TRBJ1-6, with D perhaps matching TRBD1 (6 bases). V lost 4 bases and J 4 bases, leaving 8 bases between the germline ends. Germline values: CDR1 SGHTA, CDR2 FQGTGA. The CDR3 is 14 residues long. The CDR3 nucleotides read TGTGCCAGCAGCTCGGGACAATATAATTCACCCCTCCACTTT. Its translation is CASSSGQYNSPLHF. Full variable domain (outside the CDR3, taken from reference TRBV7-3 and TRBJ1-6): GAGVSQTPSNKVTEKGKYVELRCDPISGHTALYWYRQSLGQGPEFLIYFQGTGAADDSGLPNDRFFAVRPEGSVSTLKIQRTERGDSAVYLCASSSGQYNSPLHFGNGTRLTVT.

The V gene is TRBV10-3, the J gene TRBJ1-1; tentative D call: TRBD1 (5 bases). This CDR3 has 15 residues. V lost 2 bases, J lost 0 bases, and 10 bases lay in between. From germline, CDR1 is ENHRY and CDR2 SYGVKD. The CDR3 DNA is TGTGCCATCAGTGAGGGGCCAGGGTTGAACACTGAAGCTTTCTTT. Its translation is CAISEGPGLNTEAFF.

Remarks on this clone: Other DNA sequences in the same sample also yield this CDR3. The CDR3 region is CASSGGDRRNSPLHF. The CDR3 DNA follows: TGTGCCAGCAGCGGGGGGGACAGGAGAAATTCACCCCTCCACTTT. The chain combines TRBV9 with TRBJ1-6, with 8 nucleotides matching TRBD1. CDR1 and CDR2 from the germline V gene are SGDLS and YYNGEE. The junction had 6 bases not matched to a gene; V was cut back by 3 bases and J by 7 bases. CDR3 length equals 15 residues.

The rearrangement links TRBV6-6 to TRBJ2-2, with a possible D match to TRBD2 (6 bases). With 3 bases removed from V and 3 bases from J, the gap between germline ends came to 14 bases. This CDR3 has 16 amino acids. The germline CDR1 and CDR2 sequences are MNHNY and SVGAGI (reference sequence). Here the CDR3 reads CASSYEGGTDTGELFF. The CDR3 DNA sequence: TGTGCCAGCAGTTATGAGGGAGGAACCGACACCGGGGAGCTGTTTTTT.

This sequence joins TRBV6-6 and TRBJ2-3; D is unclear. Between the trimmed V and J ends, which lost 2 bases and 2 bases, there was a span of 5 bases. This CDR3 comprises 13 residues. Germline V gene lookup returns CDR1 MNHNY and CDR2 SVGAGI (reference sequence). DNA for the CDR3: TGTGCCAGCAGTTACGGCTTCACAGATACGCAGTATTTT. Residues: CASSYGFTDTQYF.

This chain joins TRBV4-3 and TRBJ2-7; maybe TRBD2 (6 bases). V gave up 5 bases and J gave up 6 bases, with 17 bases separating them. The CDR3 is 14 amino acids. The germline CDR1 and CDR2 sequences are LGHNA and YSLEER. CDR3 loop: CASSSGVGITEQYF. CDR3 DNA sequence: TGCGCCAGCAGCTCGGGGGTCGGTATAACCGAGCAGTACTTC.

This clone was found a few times. Other DNA variants within this sample encode the same CDR3. The rearrangement uses TRBV10-3 and TRBJ2-1; 8 nucleotides agree with TRBD2. V shed 0 bases, J shed 4 bases, and the junction held 5 bases outside the gene matches. This CDR3 region has 16 residues. The germline V gene has CDR1 ENHRY and CDR2 SYGVKD. The CDR3 DNA follows: TGTGCCATCAGTGAGTCTGCGGGGGGCCTTTACAATGAGCAGTTCTTC. Translated, it gives CAISESAGGLYNEQFF.

The chain couples TRBV20-1 to TRBJ2-5; possibly TRBD2 for D (5 bases). CDR3 length: 14 amino acids. The germline V gene has CDR1 DFQATT and CDR2 SNEGSKA (reference sequence). Trimming stripped 3 bases from V and 8 bases from J, with 19 bases between. CDR3 protein: CSASPSGLLVTQYF. Here the CDR3 DNA reads TGCAGTGCTAGTCCATCGGGGTTGTTAGTAACCCAGTACTTC.

The chain carries TRBV5-6 and TRBJ2-7; a weak D match, TRBD2 (6 bases). Germline CDR1 reads SGHDT; CDR2 reads YYEEEE. Trimming took 0 bases from V and 5 from J, leaving 12 bases between them. The CDR3 has 14 residues. The CDR3 DNA sequence: TGTGCCAGCAGCTTGGGGGGGGTAACCCACGAGCAGTACTTC. Its protein product is CASSLGGVTHEQYF.

The chain recombines TRBV9 with TRBJ1-3; D is unclear. Germline assignment: CDR1 SGDLS and CDR2 YYNGEE. CDR3 length: 15 amino acids. The ends were cut back, 2 bases at V and 0 bases at J, with 9 bases in the middle. CDR3 bases: TGTGCCAGCAGCGTCTTCGGTGACTCTGGAAACACCATATATTTT. Its protein is CASSVFGDSGNTIYF. Using reference TRBV9 and TRBJ1-3 for the parts outside the CDR3, the full variable domain is DSGVTQTPKHLITATGQRVTLRCSPRSGDLSVYWYQQSLDQGLQFLIQYYNGEERAKGNILERFSAQQFPDLHSELNLSSLELGDSALYFCASSVFGDSGNTIYFGEGSWLTVV.

This clone was detected only a few times. This rearrangement joins TRBV19 to TRBJ1-4; tentatively, D is TRBD1 (6 bases). V shed 7 bases and J shed 8 bases, with 14 bases lying between them. CDR3 size: 13 residues. Germline CDR1 reads LNHDA; CDR2 reads SQIVND (reference sequence). CDR3 protein: CASTNRVTEKLFF. The CDR3 DNA reads TGTGCCAGTACCAACAGGGTGACGGAAAAACTGTTTTTT.

The V gene is TRBV19, the J gene TRBJ2-5, with 14 bases identical to TRBD2. V trimming: 6 bases; J trimming: 6 bases; junction bases outside the gene matches: 9. The CDR3 contains 16 residues. Germline-derived CDR1 and CDR2 are LNHDA and SQIVND (reference sequence). CDR3 region: CASSPTSGGALKTQYF. DNA of the CDR3: TGTGCCAGTAGCCCGACTAGCGGGGGGGCATTGAAGACCCAGTACTTC.

This sequence joins TRBV27 and TRBJ1-1, with TRBD1 matching 7 bases. V gave up 5 bases and J gave up 3 bases; unmatched junction bases: 9. The CDR3 runs 15 residues. The germline V gene encodes CDR1 MNHEY and CDR2 SMNVEV (reference sequence). The CDR3 region is CASSPLTGADTEAFF. Here the CDR3 DNA reads TGTGCCAGCAGTCCACTAACAGGGGCGGACACTGAAGCTTTCTTT.

The chain employs TRBV11-2 and TRBJ2-3; no firm D call. CDR1 SGHAT and CDR2 FQNNGV come from the germline V gene. This CDR3 region has 12 residues. Trimming stripped 5 bases from V and 8 bases from J, with 11 bases between. CDR3 nucleotide sequence: TGTGCCAGCAGCCCGACTCCGGGTACGCAGTATTTT. Translated, it gives CASSPTPGTQYF.

The gene calls are TRBV7-9 and TRBJ2-5; TRBD1 matches 12 bases. The junction had 7 bases not matched to a gene; V was cut back by 5 bases and J by 6 bases. The germline V gene encodes CDR1 SEHNR and CDR2 FQNEAQ (reference sequence). This CDR3 has 15 amino acids. DNA for the CDR3: TGTGCCAGCAGCGAGGGACAGGGGGCGGTCAAGACCCAGTACTTC. It translates to CASSEGQGAVKTQYF.

J is TRBJ1-4 and V is TRBV11-2; D not certain. V was shortened by 5 bases and J by 5 bases, with 15 bases between the two germline ends. The CDR3 is 15 amino acids. Germline lookup yields CDR1 SGHAT and CDR2 FQNNGV. The CDR3 protein is CASSPDGRRNEKLFF. CDR3 nucleotides: TGTGCCAGCAGCCCCGACGGCAGGAGGAATGAAAAACTGTTTTTT.